This TCR beta chain is drawn from a study of blood T cell repertoires in COVID-19. The germline V gene encodes CDR1 LGHDT and CDR2 YNNKEL (reference sequence). The CDR3 length is 16 residues. V shed 0 bases and J shed 4 bases, with 15 bases lying between them. Profiling relied on immunoSEQ multiplex PCR, and the TCRdb table lists in-frame clones only, not all of them. The data hold around 160,000 clones, with approximately 86% observed a single time. The chain is built from TRBV3-1 (or the pseudogene TRBV3-2) and TRBJ1-2; TRBD1 is a possible D gene (6 bases). This clonotype was sampled from a man in his sixties with acute or convalescent COVID-19. Sequenced material: peripheral blood. In nucleotides, the CDR3 is TGTGCCAGCAGCCAAGAGAGTCAGGGGCTTGGCTATGGCTACACCTTC. Amino acid sequence: CASSQESQGLGYGYTF.